The entry that follows covers one T cell receptor beta chain sequence. Its antigen remains unknown. The source of the sample is a study of post-analysis software for immune sequencing data. Study at large: Secondary progressive, relapsing-remitting and progressive-relapsing multiple sclerosis were among the included disease courses.

Study-level points and caveats: Samples prepared in the same batch strongly co-clustered by F measure. Five TRBV segments, TRBV5-6, TRBV5-1 and TRBV20-1 among them, were found more frequent in patients than controls. People with multiple sclerosis had a significantly lower normalized Chao1 diversity than controls did.

cDNA libraries of TCR beta carried unique molecular identifiers. Each sample of about 0.95 to 11 million input T cells yielded 500,000 or so cDNA molecules, so each molecule approximated one T cell. TCRdb fed the PCR reads into MiXCR, producing one record per CDR3 protein. The sample consists of hundreds of thousands of distinct CDR3 sequences, under 55% of them appearing once. Trimming left V 1 base short and J 4 bases short, with 13 bases between. Per germline, CDR1 SGHDN and CDR2 FVKESK. The CDR3 runs to 15 residues. The receptor's source is a girl under 18 with multiple sclerosis. The rearrangement joins TRBV14 to TRBJ2-5, with D maybe TRBD2 (6 bases). The sample comprised blood. The CDR3 DNA is TGTGCCAGCAGCCAAGTACGGGAGAGGGGAGAGACCCAGTACTTC. This gives the protein CASSQVRERGETQYF.